Described below is a single T cell receptor beta chain sequence and its context. Its antigen is still unknown. One base away there is no much larger clone; base qualities are not given. CDR1 and CDR2, per the germline V gene (reference sequence), are LGHDT and YNNKEL. Germline trimming amounts to 3 bases on V and 0 bases on J, with 5 as the count of junction bases outside the gene matches. The CDR3, from cysteine to phenylalanine, totals 15 residues. The entry retains the CDR3 DNA only, 45 bases that are in frame from base 1. The sample belongs to a study of blood T cell repertoires in COVID-19 (dated by TCRdb to 2018 to 2020). Some background on the complete study: The collaborator samples originated in the United States, Italy and Spain and spanned the acute and convalescent phases of COVID-19. The material from the prospective study consisted of cDNA or gDNA derived from T cells, B-cell-depleted T cells, or PBMCs. The dataset comprised deeply sampled blood TCRbeta repertoires from subjects exposed to, actively infected with, or recovered from COVID-19. A freely available public database, intended as a resource for researchers studying the immune response to SARS-CoV-2, is where the repertoires were released. The samples were drawn from the first 160 participants of the ongoing ImmuneRACE study and from 1,254 subjects provided by 6 global collaborators. Sample metadata almost always included a de-identified subject ID, COVID-19 status, age in years and sex. Where available, HLA class I and class II types were taken from metadata supplied by the sample provider and were not determined by assay-based typing.

The collaborating institutions used their own protocols to collect whole blood in K2EDTA tubes. Collaborator samples were shipped for TCRbeta analysis as frozen whole blood, isolated PBMCs, or DNA extracted from either sample type. The paper as a whole reports these results and caveats: Clinical and demographic metadata were provided uncurated, with the amount varying by source and participant.

The immunoSEQ Assay, a bias-controlled multiplex PCR, was used to amplify TCRbeta CDR3 regions from genomic DNA. Turning to the authors' computational methods: Nucleated cell counts per sample were estimated from amplification of reference gene primers within the assay. To quantify the absolute abundance of each unique TCRbeta CDR3 rearrangement, sequence reads were collapsed and filtered. For each sample, productive Simpson clonality was calculated by taking the square root of Simpson's diversity index across productive rearrangements. TCRdb provides this immuneACCESS table in a form limited to in-frame rearrangements. Some clones are lacking; in checked studies, under half of them reflect an unresolved V gene, and why the rest are absent is not known. That table furnishes V, J and clone size, whereas the DNA furnished D and trimming. Here the sample has about 190,000 clones; around nine tenths occur a single time. The ten largest account for roughly 1.6% of the sample.

The sample was peripheral blood. The chain employs TRBV3-1 (or the pseudogene TRBV3-2) and TRBJ2-7, with 7 bases in between that match TRBD2. This TCR derives from a man aged 18 to 35 with active or convalescent COVID-19. The CDR3 protein: CASSQRRDYSYEQYF. DNA sequence: TGTGCCAGCAGCCAGAGACGGGACTACTCCTACGAGCAGTACTTC.